Reported below is one T cell receptor beta chain. Its recognized antigen is unknown. Base qualities are not at hand, and no much larger clone is one base apart. The sample originates from a study of human T cells and chemical hapten exposure (dated by TCRdb to about 2021). In terms of the full investigation: Libraries were combined into a pool for sequencing, and differences in TCR yield between samples came mainly from small differences in library volumes within the pool. Peripheral blood TCR repertoire changes were tracked in vivo in alopecia patients during primary and secondary sensitization to the hapten diphenylcyclopropenone (DPC). From each blood RNA sample, both TCR alpha and TCR beta chains were sequenced. Study-wide conclusions, independent of this receptor: Repeated subsampling changed both the strength of the expansion versus patch-test correlation and the threshold at which the correlation became significant. DPC sensitization did not change how many TCRs were above 1 in 1000 frequency, and no evidence was found of alterations in global repertoire structure.

Unfractionated whole blood was collected in Tempus Blood RNA tubes, and total RNA was extracted from that blood. As TCR sequencing controls, five or six healthy volunteers were used, with blood taken at day 0, 2 weeks and 6 weeks. Clipping removes 3 bases from V and 0 bases from J, with 12 as the unmatched junction base count. The germline V gene sets CDR1 to MDHEN and CDR2 to SYDVKM. Spanning cysteine to phenylalanine, the CDR3 consists of 19 amino acids. The sequence is cut down to CDR3 DNA, 57 bases in frame from base 1. Receptor amplification or capture employed 5' RACE. Sequenced on an Illumina MiSeq. Library preparation attached unique molecular identifiers to individual cDNA molecules for quantitative, reproducible TCR counting. The original pipeline was this. A median of approximately 96,000 TCRs per sample was observed, with a range of about 23,224 to 700,000. V, J and CDR3 annotation of the TCR reads was performed with the Decombinator software suite. For the PS versus PT1 abundance plots, all samples were subsampled to the same number of TCRs (28,000). Expanded TCRs were defined as absent before sensitization and observed at least eight times at the 2-week time point. TCRdb ran its own pipeline on the public reads, namely fastp trimming at Q25 and MiXCR clone calling, and kept in-frame beta chains. One record per CDR3 amino acid sequence lists the most common genes and DNA. These V and J calls originate from TCRdb's pipeline instead of the authors' own analysis. This sample lists around 100,000 distinct CDR3 sequences; roughly 19% were detected once. The ten largest account for approximately 2.8% of the sample.

The TCR sequence derives from a human donor in good health. The rearranged segments are TRBV28 and TRBJ2-3; 10 bases in between match TRBD2. The sequence in DNA is TGTGCCAGCAGTTTTAGGTTTGTAGCGGGAGGACCAAGCACAGATACGCAGTATTTT. Translated, it gives CASSFRFVAGGPSTDTQYF.